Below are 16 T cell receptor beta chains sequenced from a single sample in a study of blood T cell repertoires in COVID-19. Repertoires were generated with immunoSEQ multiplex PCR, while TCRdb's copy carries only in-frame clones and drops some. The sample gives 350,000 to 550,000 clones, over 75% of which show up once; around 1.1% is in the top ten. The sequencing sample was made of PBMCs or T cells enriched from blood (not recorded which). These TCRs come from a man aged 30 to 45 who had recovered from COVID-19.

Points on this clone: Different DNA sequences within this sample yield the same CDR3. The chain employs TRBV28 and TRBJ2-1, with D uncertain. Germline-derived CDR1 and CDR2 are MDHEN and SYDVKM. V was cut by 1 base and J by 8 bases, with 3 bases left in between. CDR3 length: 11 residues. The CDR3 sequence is CASSLSDEQFF. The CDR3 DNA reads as TGTGCCAGCAGTTTATCAGATGAGCAGTTCTTC.

The CDR3 is CASSLFVRGGGSYEQYF. Written as DNA, the CDR3 is TGTGCCAGCAGTTTATTTGTGAGGGGAGGAGGATCCTACGAGCAGTACTTC. The chain recombines TRBV28 with TRBJ2-7, with D maybe TRBD2 (6 bases). The V gene's germline CDR1 is MDHEN and CDR2 SYDVKM. The CDR3 spans 17 residues. The ends were cut back, 1 base at V and 1 base at J, with 17 bases in the middle.

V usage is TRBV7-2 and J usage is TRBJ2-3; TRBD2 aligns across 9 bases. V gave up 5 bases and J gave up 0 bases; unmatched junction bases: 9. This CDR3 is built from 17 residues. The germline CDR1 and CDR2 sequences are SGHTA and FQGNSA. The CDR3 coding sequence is TGTGCCAGCAGCCAGGTGTCTAGCGGGATTAGCACAGATACGCAGTATTTT. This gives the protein CASSQVSSGISTDTQYF.

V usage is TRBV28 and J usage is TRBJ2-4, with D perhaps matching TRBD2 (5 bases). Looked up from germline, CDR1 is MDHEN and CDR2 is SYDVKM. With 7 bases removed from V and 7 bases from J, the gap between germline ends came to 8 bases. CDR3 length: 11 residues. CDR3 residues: CASKGDNIQYF. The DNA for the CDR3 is TGTGCCAGCAAGGGAGACAACATTCAGTACTTC. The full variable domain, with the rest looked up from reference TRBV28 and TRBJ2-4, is DVKVTQSSRYLVKRTGEKVFLECVQDMDHENMFWYRQDPGLGLRLIYFSYDVKMKEKGDIPEGYSVSREKKERFSLILESASTNQTSMYLCASKGDNIQYFGAGTRLSVL.

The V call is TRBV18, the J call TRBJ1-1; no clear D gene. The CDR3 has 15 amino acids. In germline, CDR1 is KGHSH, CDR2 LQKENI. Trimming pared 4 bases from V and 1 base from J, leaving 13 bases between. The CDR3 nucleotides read TGTGCCAGCTCACTAACGGGGTCAGGGAACACTGAAGCTTTCTTT. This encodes CASSLTGSGNTEAFF.

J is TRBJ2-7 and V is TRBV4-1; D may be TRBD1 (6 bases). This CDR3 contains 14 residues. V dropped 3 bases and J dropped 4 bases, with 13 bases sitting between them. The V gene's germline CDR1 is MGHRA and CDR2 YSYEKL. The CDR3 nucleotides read TGCGCCAGCAGCCAGTCGACAGGTAGTTACGAGCAGTACTTC. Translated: CASSQSTGSYEQYF.

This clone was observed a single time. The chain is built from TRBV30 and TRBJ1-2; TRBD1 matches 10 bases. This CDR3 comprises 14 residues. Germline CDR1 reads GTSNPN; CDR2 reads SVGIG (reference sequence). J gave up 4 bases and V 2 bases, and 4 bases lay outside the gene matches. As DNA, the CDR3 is TGTGCCTGGAGTACAGGACAGGGGGGCTATGGCTACACCTTC. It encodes CAWSTGQGGYGYTF. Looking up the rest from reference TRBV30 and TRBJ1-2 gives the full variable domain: SQTIHQWPATLVQPVGSPLSLECTVEGTSNPNLYWYRQAAGRGLQLLFYSVGIGQISSEVPQNLSASRPQDRQFILSSKKLLLSDSGFYLCAWSTGQGGYGYTFGSGTRLTVV.

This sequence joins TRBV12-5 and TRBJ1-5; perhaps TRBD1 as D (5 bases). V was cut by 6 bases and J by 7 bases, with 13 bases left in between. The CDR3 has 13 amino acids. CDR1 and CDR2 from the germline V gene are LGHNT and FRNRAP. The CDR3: CASGLRVSQPQHF. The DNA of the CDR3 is TGTGCTAGTGGCCTCAGGGTTTCCCAGCCCCAGCATTTT.

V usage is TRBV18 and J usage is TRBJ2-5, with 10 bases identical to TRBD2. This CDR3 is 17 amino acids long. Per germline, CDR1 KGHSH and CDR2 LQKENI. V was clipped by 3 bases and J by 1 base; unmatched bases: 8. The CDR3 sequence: CASSPGLAGVGQETQYF. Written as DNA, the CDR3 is TGTGCCAGCTCACCGGGTCTAGCGGGAGTTGGCCAAGAGACCCAGTACTTC.

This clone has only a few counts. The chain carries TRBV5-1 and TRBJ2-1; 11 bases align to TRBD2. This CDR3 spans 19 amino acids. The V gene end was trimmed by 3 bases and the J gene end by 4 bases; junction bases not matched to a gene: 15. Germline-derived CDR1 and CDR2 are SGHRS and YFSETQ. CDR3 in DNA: TGCGCCAGCAGCTCCAAACCTATACTAGCGGGAGAGGCGTACAATGAGCAGTTCTTC. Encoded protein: CASSSKPILAGEAYNEQFF.

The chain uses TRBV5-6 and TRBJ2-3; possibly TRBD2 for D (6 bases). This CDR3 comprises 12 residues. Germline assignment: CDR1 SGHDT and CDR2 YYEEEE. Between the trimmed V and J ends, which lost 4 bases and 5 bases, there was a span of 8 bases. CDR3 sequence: CASSPGEDTQYF. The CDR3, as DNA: TGTGCCAGCAGCCCGGGAGAAGATACGCAGTATTTT.

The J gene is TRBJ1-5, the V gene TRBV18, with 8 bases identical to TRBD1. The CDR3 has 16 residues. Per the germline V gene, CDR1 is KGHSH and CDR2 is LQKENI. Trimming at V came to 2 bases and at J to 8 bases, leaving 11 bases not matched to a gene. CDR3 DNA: TGTGCCAGCTCACCAGCCGGACAGGGAGCCTCTGAGCCCCAGCATTTT. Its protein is CASSPAGQGASEPQHF.

The CDR3 sequence is CASSLASSEGEQFF. CDR3 DNA sequence: TGCGCCAGCAGCTTGGCCTCCTCCGAGGGAGAACAGTTCTTC. This sequence joins TRBV5-1 and TRBJ2-1; tentative D call: TRBD2 (5 bases). The CDR3 consists of 14 residues. Germline V gives CDR1 SGHRS, CDR2 YFSETQ. V was trimmed by 0 bases and J by 13 bases, leaving 17 bases between them.

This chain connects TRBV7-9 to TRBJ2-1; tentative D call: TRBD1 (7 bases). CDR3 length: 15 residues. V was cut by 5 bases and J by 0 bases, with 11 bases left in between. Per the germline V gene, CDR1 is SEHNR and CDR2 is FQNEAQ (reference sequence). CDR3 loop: CASSAGGSSYNEQFF. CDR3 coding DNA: TGTGCCAGCAGCGCAGGGGGGAGCTCCTACAATGAGCAGTTCTTC.

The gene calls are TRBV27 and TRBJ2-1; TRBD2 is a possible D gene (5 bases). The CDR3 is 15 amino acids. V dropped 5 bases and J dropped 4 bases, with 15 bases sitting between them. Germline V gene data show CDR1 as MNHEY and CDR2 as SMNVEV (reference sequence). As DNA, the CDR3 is TGTGCCAGCAGTCCGCGGCCAGCGGTTTACAATGAGCAGTTCTTC. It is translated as CASSPRPAVYNEQFF.

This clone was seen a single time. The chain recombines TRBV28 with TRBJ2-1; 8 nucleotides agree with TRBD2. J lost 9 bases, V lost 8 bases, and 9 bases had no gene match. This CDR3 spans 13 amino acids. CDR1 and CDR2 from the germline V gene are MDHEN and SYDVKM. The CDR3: CASSGGGRGEQFF. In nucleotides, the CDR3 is TGTGCCAGCTCAGGCGGGGGGCGAGGTGAGCAGTTCTTC. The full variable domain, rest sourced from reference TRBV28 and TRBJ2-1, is DVKVTQSSRYLVKRTGEKVFLECVQDMDHENMFWYRQDPGLGLRLIYFSYDVKMKEKGDIPEGYSVSREKKERFSLILESASTNQTSMYLCASSGGGRGEQFFGPGTRLTVL.